Following are 11 T cell receptor beta chains from one sample sequenced in a study of T cell clonality in common variable immunodeficiency. Generated by immunoSEQ multiplex PCR, the TCRdb table keeps only in-frame clones and is missing some. This repertoire holds roughly 60,000 clones, and none appear only once. The specimen was peripheral blood mononuclear cells. These TCRs come from a person aged 18-70 years in good health.

This clone was detected ten times or more. Read coverage stops 3 residues before the CDR3 terminus; the germline J gene supplies the remainder. The gene calls are TRBV20-1 and TRBJ2-4; D is unclear. Germline assignment: CDR1 DFQATT and CDR2 SNEGSKA (reference sequence). The CDR3 contains 15 residues. Trimming took 1 base from V and 1 from J, leaving 11 bases between them. CDR3 loop: CSARATGRAKNIQYF. CDR3 DNA, as far as it was read: TGCAGTGCTAGAGCGACTGGTCGGGCCAAAAACATT.

At least ten counts were recorded for this clone. The sequence runs out 3 residues before the end of the CDR3; the remainder is reconstructed from the germline J gene. The chain joins TRBV4-1 to TRBJ2-1; TRBD1 aligns across 10 bases. With V trimmed by 1 base and J by 5 bases, 8 bases remained unmatched. CDR1 and CDR2 (germline): MGHRA, YSYEKL. This CDR3 is 17 amino acids long. The CDR3 reads CASSQAAGTGVDNEQFF. CDR3 bases read: TGCGCCAGCAGCCAAGCCGCCGGGACAGGGGTCGACAATGAG.

This clone was seen many times. The CDR3 goes on 3 residues after the read ends, and that part is filled in from the germline J gene. The chain joins TRBV28 to TRBJ2-7; D may correspond to TRBD1 or TRBD2 (9 bases each). CDR1 is MDHEN and CDR2 is SYDVKM in the germline V gene. V lost 3 bases and J 3 bases, leaving 21 bases between the germline ends. The CDR3 totals 17 residues. This CDR3 reads CASSLDRGLSGSYEQYF. The CDR3 DNA, read in part, is TGTGCCAGCAGTTTGGACAGGGGACTTAGCGGGAGCTACGAG.

This clone showed up many times. The read terminates 3 residues before the CDR3 end, so the remaining end is supplied by the germline J gene. The chain couples TRBV28 to TRBJ2-7; D is possibly TRBD2 (6 bases). The CDR3 length is 15 residues. Germline loops: CDR1 MDHEN, CDR2 SYDVKM. With 5 bases removed from V and 0 bases from J, the gap between germline ends came to 14 bases. CDR3 protein: CASSPGTRNSYEQYF. CDR3 DNA, as far as it was read: TGTGCCAGCAGTCCCGGGACTCGCAACTCCTACGAG. Full variable domain (missing parts from reference TRBV28 and TRBJ2-7): DVKVTQSSRYLVKRTGEKVFLECVQDMDHENMFWYRQDPGLGLRLIYFSYDVKMKEKGDIPEGYSVSREKKERFSLILESASTNQTSMYLCASSPGTRNSYEQYFGPGTRLTVT.

This clone has at least ten counts. CDR3 region: CASSLFAGQHDGYTF. The CDR3 DNA, read in part, is TGCGCCAGCAGCTTGTTCGCCGGACAGCATGATGGC. This sequence joins TRBV5-1 and TRBJ1-2; possibly TRBD1 for D (6 bases). The read finishes 3 residues shy of the CDR3 end, and the germline J gene is used to complete it. Germline V gene data show CDR1 as SGHRS and CDR2 as YFSETQ. V lost 1 base to trimming and J lost 6 bases, with 16 bases between them. This CDR3 comprises 15 residues.

This clone was seen at least ten times. Read sequence stops 3 residues before the CDR3 end, and the germline J gene provides the missing end. The gene calls are TRBV29-1 and TRBJ2-1; D is undetermined. There are 11 residues in the CDR3. Trimming took 5 bases from V and 8 from J, leaving 10 bases between them. Germline V gene lookup returns CDR1 SQVTM and CDR2 ANQGSEA. This CDR3 reads CSVTGLDEQFF. CDR3 DNA (partial): TGCAGCGTTACGGGTTTGGATGAG.

This clone occurred many times. Germline and junction disagree at one end, which may indicate a read error. Read data end 3 residues before the CDR3 end; the end is taken from the germline J gene. The chain links TRBV4-2 to TRBJ2-5, with D possibly being TRBD1 (5 bases). This CDR3 is built from 15 residues. Germline loops: CDR1 LGHNA, CDR2 YNFKEQ. The CDR3 sequence is CASSQGSGKTETQYF. The sequenced CDR3 bases are TGCGCCAGCAGCCAAGGGTCAGGGAAGACAGAGACC.

The sample holds many counts of this clone. The CDR3 end lies 3 residues beyond the end of the read and is filled in from the germline J gene. The chain has TRBV7-6 and TRBJ2-3; no clear D. The germline V gene has CDR1 SGHVS and CDR2 FNYEAQ. Trimming took 4 bases from V and 2 from J, leaving 16 bases between them. The CDR3 consists of 16 residues. CDR3 DNA, as far as it was read: TGTGCCAGCAGCTCCCGACTGATATTACCCACAGATACG. Protein sequence: CASSSRLILPTDT. The CDR3 as a whole reads CASSSRLILPTDTQYF. The whole variable domain, filled in from reference TRBV7-6 and TRBJ2-3, reads GAGVSQSPRYKVTKRGQDVALRCDPISGHVSLYWYRQALGQGPEFLTYFNYEAQQDKSGLPNDRFSAERPEGSISTLTIQRTEQRDSAMYRCASSSRLILPTDTQYFGPGTRLTVL.

This clone was seen many times. The read is 3 residues too short to cover the CDR3 end, so that end is filled in from the germline J gene. This chain connects TRBV20-1 to TRBJ2-3; TRBD2 matches 9 bases. This CDR3 spans 15 amino acids. The ends lost 5 bases at V and 1 base at J; junction bases unmatched: 7. Germline V gene lookup returns CDR1 DFQATT and CDR2 SNEGSKA (reference sequence). CDR3 protein: CSADLWTSGTDTQYF. CDR3 bases read: TGCAGTGCTGACCTCTGGACTAGCGGCACAGATACG.

This clone has a count of ten or more. The CDR3 end falls 3 residues outside the read, so it is completed with the germline J gene. The rearrangement links TRBV6-4 to TRBJ2-3; 8 nucleotides align to TRBD2. The junction had 0 bases not matched to a gene; V was cut back by 3 bases and J by 1 base. Per the germline V gene, CDR1 is MRHNA and CDR2 is SNTAGT. This CDR3 is 14 amino acids long. The sequenced part of the CDR3 DNA is TGTGCCAGCAGTGAAGCGGGAGGCACAGATACG. It encodes CASSEAGGTDT. The whole CDR3 sequence reads CASSEAGGTDTQYF.

This clone was counted only a few times. The CDR3 end falls 3 residues outside the read, so it is completed with the germline J gene. The rearrangement uses TRBV11-2 and TRBJ2-3; TRBD2 is a possible D gene (6 bases). CDR3 length: 15 amino acids. CDR1 is SGHAT and CDR2 is FQNNGV in the germline V gene. The germline V and J ends were trimmed by 5 bases and 0 bases, with 12 bases remaining between them. Here the CDR3 reads CASSPLAASTDTQYF. The sequenced CDR3 bases are TGTGCCAGCAGCCCATTAGCGGCTAGCACAGATACG.